This entry describes one TCR beta chain. Antigen unknown. The sample is drawn from a study of T cell repertoires in cytomegalovirus infection. Looking at the study overall: CMV infection together with matching HLA type was indicated by public TCR beta signatures. General study results and limits: Identification of carriers of CMV plus the relevant HLA was performed using cumulative public TCR beta family frequency. Across the ex vivo response, the dominant clonotypes were HLA-C-restricted CMV-specific TCR beta clonotypes.

TCRdb ran MiXCR on the reads and lists one entry per CDR3 protein. The sample has around 630,000 distinct CDR3 sequences; 24% are singletons. Trimming at V came to 6 bases and at J to 2 bases, leaving 13 bases not matched to a gene. The V gene's germline CDR1 is DFQATT and CDR2 SNEGSKA (reference sequence). The length of the CDR3 is 17 residues. The source material was CD8+ T cells from PBMCs. This clonotype was sampled from a human donor in good health (CMV status not recorded). Some clones in this sample may be carry-over from other donors' samples. The gene calls are TRBV20-1 and TRBJ1-6; TRBD1 aligns across 7 bases. CDR3 coding DNA: TGCAGTGCGACCAGGGACAGCTCAAGGCCCTATAATTCACCCCTCCACTTT. Its translation is CSATRDSSRPYNSPLHF.